This T cell receptor (beta chain) was sequenced for a study of STAT5B mutations in CD4+ large granular lymphocyte leukemia. Background on the study: Among healthy donors, a particular HLA allele went with more CDR3 'QG' motifs. Study-level results: Main leukemic clonotypes were patient-specific, but more than 20% appeared at low frequency elsewhere. 8/27 top patient clones versus 2/35 control clones were TRBV06-family.

In regard to this clone: Its antigen is not identified.

TCRdb's copy holds only in-frame clones and misses some; the assay was immunoSEQ multiplex PCR. The sample includes about 30,000 clones, roughly 80% of them seen just once. With V trimmed by 6 bases and J by 1 base, 6 bases remained unmatched. CDR1 and CDR2 from the germline V gene are LNHNV and YYDKDF (reference sequence). The CDR3 sequence is 15 residues long. The clonotype comes from a human donor in good health. The chain joins TRBV15 to TRBJ2-5; 9 bases agree with TRBD1. Sequenced input: CD4+ T cells from blood buffy coats. This chain's CDR3 is CATRRTGVGQETQYF. CDR3 DNA: TGTGCCACCAGGAGGACAGGGGTGGGCCAAGAGACCCAGTACTTC.